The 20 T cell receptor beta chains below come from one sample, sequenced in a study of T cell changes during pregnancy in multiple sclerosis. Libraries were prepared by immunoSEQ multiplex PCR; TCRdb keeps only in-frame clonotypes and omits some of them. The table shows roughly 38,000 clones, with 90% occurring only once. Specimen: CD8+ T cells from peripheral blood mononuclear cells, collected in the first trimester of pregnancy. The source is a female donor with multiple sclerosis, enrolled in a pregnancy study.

The CDR3 sequence is CASGQSSLSSYNEQFF. Here the CDR3 DNA reads TGTGCTAGTGGCCAATCTTCCTTGAGCTCCTACAATGAGCAGTTCTTC. The chain links TRBV12-5 to TRBJ2-1; the D is unclear. Germline V gene sequence: CDR1 LGHNT, CDR2 FRNRAP. Trimming left V 6 bases short and J 0 bases short, with 15 bases between. This CDR3 comprises 16 residues.

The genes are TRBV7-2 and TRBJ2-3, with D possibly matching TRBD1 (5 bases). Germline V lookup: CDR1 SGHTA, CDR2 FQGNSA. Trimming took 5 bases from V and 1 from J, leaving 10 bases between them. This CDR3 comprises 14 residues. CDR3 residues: CASSPGQGTDTQYF. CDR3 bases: TGTGCCAGCAGCCCAGGACAAGGCACAGATACGCAGTATTTT.

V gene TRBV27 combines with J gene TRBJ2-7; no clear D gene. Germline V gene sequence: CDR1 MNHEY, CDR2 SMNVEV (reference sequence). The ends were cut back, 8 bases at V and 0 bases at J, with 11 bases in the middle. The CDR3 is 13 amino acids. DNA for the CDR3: TGTGCCAGCTACTCCCTAGGCTCCTACGAGCAGTACTTC. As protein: CASYSLGSYEQYF.

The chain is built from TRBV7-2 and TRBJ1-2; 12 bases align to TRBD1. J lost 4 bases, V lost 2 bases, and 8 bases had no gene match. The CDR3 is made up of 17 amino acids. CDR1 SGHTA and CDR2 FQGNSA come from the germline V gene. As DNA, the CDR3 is TGTGCCAGCAGCTTACCCGGGACAGGGGGCCCGGTCTATGGCTACACCTTC. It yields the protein CASSLPGTGGPVYGYTF.

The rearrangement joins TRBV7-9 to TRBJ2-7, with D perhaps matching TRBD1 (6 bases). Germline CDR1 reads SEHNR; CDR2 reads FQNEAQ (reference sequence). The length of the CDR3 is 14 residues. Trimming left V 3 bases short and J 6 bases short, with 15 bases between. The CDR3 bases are TGTGCCAGCAGCTTTAATCAGGGGTTAAGCGAGCAGTACTTC. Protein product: CASSFNQGLSEQYF.

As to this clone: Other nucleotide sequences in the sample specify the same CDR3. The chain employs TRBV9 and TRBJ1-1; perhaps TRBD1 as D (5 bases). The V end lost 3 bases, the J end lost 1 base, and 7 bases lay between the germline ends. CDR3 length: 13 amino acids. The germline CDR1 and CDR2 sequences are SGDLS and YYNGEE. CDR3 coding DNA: TGTGCCAGCAGCGCCGGGGGGAACACTGAAGCTTTCTTT. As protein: CASSAGGNTEAFF.

CDR3 loop: CASSYTGQGVNTIYF. Here the CDR3 DNA reads TGTGCCAGCAGTTACACCGGACAGGGTGTAAACACCATATATTTT. V usage is TRBV6-5 and J usage is TRBJ1-3, with 8 bases matching TRBD1. CDR3 length: 15 amino acids. Germline-derived CDR1 and CDR2 are MNHEY and SVGAGI. The V and J ends lost 2 bases and 6 bases, in that order; junction bases with no gene match: 6.

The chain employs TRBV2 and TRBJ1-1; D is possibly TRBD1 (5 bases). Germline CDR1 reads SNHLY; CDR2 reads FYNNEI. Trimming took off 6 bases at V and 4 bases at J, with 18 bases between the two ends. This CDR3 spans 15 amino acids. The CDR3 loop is CASSAIWGGGTEAFF. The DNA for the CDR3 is TGTGCCAGCAGCGCTATTTGGGGCGGGGGCACTGAAGCTTTCTTT.

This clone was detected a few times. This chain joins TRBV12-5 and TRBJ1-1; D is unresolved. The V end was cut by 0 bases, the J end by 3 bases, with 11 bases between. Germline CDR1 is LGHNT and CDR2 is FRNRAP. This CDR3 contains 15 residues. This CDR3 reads CASGLVAGYHTEAFF. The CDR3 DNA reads TGTGCTAGTGGTTTGGTAGCGGGGTATCACACTGAAGCTTTCTTT. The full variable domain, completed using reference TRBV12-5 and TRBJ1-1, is DARVTQTPRHKVTEMGQEVTMRCQPILGHNTVFWYRQTMMQGLELLAYFRNRAPLDDSGMPKDRFSAEMPDATLATLKIQPSEPRDSAVYFCASGLVAGYHTEAFFGQGTRLTVV.

The CDR3 is CASSQVTGGTETDTQYF. CDR3 nucleotide sequence: TGTGCCAGCAGCCAAGTTACAGGTGGGACTGAGACAGATACGCAGTATTTT. This chain joins TRBV4-2 and TRBJ2-3; tentative D call: TRBD2 (6 bases). The germline V and J ends were trimmed by 1 base and 3 bases, with 17 bases remaining between them. The CDR3 sequence is 17 residues long. Germline V gene sequence: CDR1 LGHNA, CDR2 YNFKEQ.

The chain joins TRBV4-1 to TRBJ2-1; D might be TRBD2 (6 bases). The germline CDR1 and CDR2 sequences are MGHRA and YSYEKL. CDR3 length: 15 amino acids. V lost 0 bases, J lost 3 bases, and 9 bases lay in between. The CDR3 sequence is CASSQEGGNYNEQFF. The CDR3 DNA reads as TGCGCCAGCAGCCAAGAAGGCGGGAACTACAATGAGCAGTTCTTC.

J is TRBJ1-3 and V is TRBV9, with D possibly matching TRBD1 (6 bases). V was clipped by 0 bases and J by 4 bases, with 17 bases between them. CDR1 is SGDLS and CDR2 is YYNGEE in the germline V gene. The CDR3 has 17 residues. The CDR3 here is CASSVVPGASRGNTIYF. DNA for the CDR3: TGTGCCAGCAGCGTAGTCCCAGGGGCCTCGCGGGGAAACACCATATATTTT. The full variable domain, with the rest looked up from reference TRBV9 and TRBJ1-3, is DSGVTQTPKHLITATGQRVTLRCSPRSGDLSVYWYQQSLDQGLQFLIQYYNGEERAKGNILERFSAQQFPDLHSELNLSSLELGDSALYFCASSVVPGASRGNTIYFGEGSWLTVV.

The CDR3 spells CASSSRTSGTQETQYF. The DNA of the CDR3 is TGTGCCAGCAGCTCCCGGACTAGCGGCACTCAAGAGACCCAGTACTTC. The rearrangement joins TRBV11-3 to TRBJ2-5; 10 nucleotides line up with TRBD2. The CDR3 runs 16 residues. Germline values: CDR1 SGHNT, CDR2 YENEEA. Trimming at V came to 4 bases and at J to 2 bases, leaving 7 bases not matched to a gene.

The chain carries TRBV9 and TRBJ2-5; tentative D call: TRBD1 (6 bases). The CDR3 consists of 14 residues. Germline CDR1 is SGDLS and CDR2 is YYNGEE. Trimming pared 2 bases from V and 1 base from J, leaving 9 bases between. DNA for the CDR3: TGTGCCAGCAGCGTCTCCAGGGGCCAAGAGACCCAGTACTTC. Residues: CASSVSRGQETQYF.

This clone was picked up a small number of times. The CDR3: CASSYRGGEQFF. CDR3 sequence (DNA): TGTGCCAGCAGTTACCGGGGGGGTGAGCAGTTCTTC. The J gene is TRBJ2-1, the V gene TRBV6-5; 8 bases map to TRBD2. CDR3 length: 12 residues. Germline CDR1 and CDR2: MNHEY and SVGAGI. With V trimmed by 2 bases and J by 9 bases, 0 bases remained unmatched.

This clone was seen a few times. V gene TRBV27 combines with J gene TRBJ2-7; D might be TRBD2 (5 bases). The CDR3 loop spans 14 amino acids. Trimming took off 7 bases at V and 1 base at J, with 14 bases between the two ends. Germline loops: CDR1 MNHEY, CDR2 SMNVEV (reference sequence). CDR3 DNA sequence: TGTGCCAGCACTAACGGAGGACCGTCCTACGAGCAGTACTTC. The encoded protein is CASTNGGPSYEQYF.

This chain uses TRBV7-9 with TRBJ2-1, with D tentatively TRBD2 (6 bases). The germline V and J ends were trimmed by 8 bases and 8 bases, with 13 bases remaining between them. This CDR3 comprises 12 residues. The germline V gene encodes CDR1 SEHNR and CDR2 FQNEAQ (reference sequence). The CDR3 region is CASHGRSDEQFF. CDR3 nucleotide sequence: TGTGCCAGCCACGGGAGATCTGATGAGCAGTTCTTC.

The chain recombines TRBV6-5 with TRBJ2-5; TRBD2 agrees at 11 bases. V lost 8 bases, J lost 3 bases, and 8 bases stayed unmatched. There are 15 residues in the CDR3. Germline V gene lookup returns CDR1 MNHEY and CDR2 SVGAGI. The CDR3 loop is CASQLAGGRKETQYF. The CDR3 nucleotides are TGTGCCAGCCAGCTAGCGGGGGGCAGGAAAGAGACCCAGTACTTC.

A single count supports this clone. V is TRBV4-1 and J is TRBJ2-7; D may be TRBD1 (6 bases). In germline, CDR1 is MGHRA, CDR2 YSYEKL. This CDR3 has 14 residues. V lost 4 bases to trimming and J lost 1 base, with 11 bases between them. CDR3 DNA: TGCGCCAGCAGCCCCGACAGGTTTTCCTACGAGCAGTACTTC. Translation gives CASSPDRFSYEQYF.

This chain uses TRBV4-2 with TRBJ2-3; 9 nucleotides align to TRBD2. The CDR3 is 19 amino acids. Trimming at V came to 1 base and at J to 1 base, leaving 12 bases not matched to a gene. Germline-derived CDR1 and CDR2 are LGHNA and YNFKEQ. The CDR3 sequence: CASSQARGLAGHGTDTQYF. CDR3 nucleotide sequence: TGTGCCAGCAGCCAAGCCCGGGGGCTAGCGGGGCATGGCACAGATACGCAGTATTTT.